This T cell receptor (beta chain) was identified in a study of T cells after yellow fever vaccination. General study points: Reappearance after the booster was seen for most primary-vaccination clones, at 95% to 96% CD4 and 70% to 90% CD8.

Template-switching 5'RACE yielded the TCR cDNA; a universal primer site and UMIs were added in the process. TCRdb recomputed calls from the 5' RACE reads with MiXCR, one row per CDR3 protein. In the table there are over 45,000 distinct CDR3 sequences, more than 5.5% of which are singletons. This clonotype has a count of ten or more. Antigen unknown. Germline-derived CDR1 and CDR2 are SGHTA and FQGNSA. V lost 5 bases and J lost 8; bases outside the gene matches: 12. This CDR3 comprises 15 residues. Sequencing used CD8+ T cells sorted from PBMCs, obtained on the day of the first yellow fever vaccination. The rearrangement uses TRBV7-2 and TRBJ1-2; 9 bases line up with TRBD1. The source of this sequence is a man between 18 and 35 years old who received the YFV17D yellow fever vaccine. The CDR3 spells CASSLHWTGVLGYTF. DNA for the CDR3: TGTGCCAGCAGCCTCCACTGGACAGGGGTTCTCGGCTACACCTTC.